What follows are 21 T cell receptor beta chains derived from one specimen sequenced in a study of patients and donors after allogeneic stem cell transplantation. TCRdb processed the RT-PCR reads anew with MiXCR; each CDR3 protein has one entry. Found here are more than 150,000 distinct CDR3 sequences, approximately 25% of them singletons; the top ten hold roughly 26%. Material for sequencing was blood, either unsorted or a sorted T cell fraction (not recorded which). The receptors were gathered from a human donor who was either an allogeneic HSCT recipient or a stem cell or donor lymphocyte infusion donor (not recorded which). It is not recorded whose cells these are; they may come from a transplant donor.

The gene calls are TRBV20-1 and TRBJ1-4; D not certain. The CDR3 covers 12 residues. V was pared by 3 bases and J by 4 bases, with 6 bases between. CDR1 and CDR2 (germline): DFQATT, SNEGSKA (reference sequence). CDR3 sequence reads: CSARKSNEKLFF. The CDR3 DNA follows: TGCAGTGCTAGGAAAAGTAATGAAAAACTGTTTTTT.

The table lists this clonotype with a few counts. V gene TRBV27 combines with J gene TRBJ1-1; no reliable D call. This CDR3 region has 12 residues. Germline-derived CDR1 and CDR2 are MNHEY and SMNVEV (reference sequence). Trimming took off 2 bases at V and 8 bases at J, with 9 bases between the two ends. The CDR3 spells CASSLHPGEAFF. CDR3 sequence (DNA): TGTGCCAGCAGTTTACACCCGGGGGAAGCTTTCTTT.

This clonotype appeared many times. One end of the junction fails to match germline, which may point to a read error. The chain employs TRBV7-3 and TRBJ1-1; the D is unclear. The CDR3 is made up of 13 amino acids. Per germline, CDR1 SGHTA and CDR2 FQGTGA. CDR3 DNA sequence: TGCGCCAGCAGCTTGATGGGGAACACTGAAGCTTTCTTT. Encoded protein: CASSLMGNTEAFF.

This clonotype was counted a few times. This rearrangement joins TRBV29-1 to TRBJ2-5; D gene uncertain. Germline V gene sequence: CDR1 SQVTM, CDR2 ANQGSEA. The CDR3 contains 15 residues. The V and J ends lost 0 bases and 4 bases respectively, with 15 bases between them. The CDR3 DNA follows: TGCAGCGTTGAAGAGCCTCGTTGGTTTGGAGAGACCCAGTACTTC. It is translated as CSVEEPRWFGETQYF.

A remark on this clonotype: One junction end does not reproduce the germline sequence, and a read error may be involved. The chain uses TRBV3-1 and TRBJ1-1; no definite D call. The CDR3 runs to 12 residues. Germline CDR1 is LGHDT and CDR2 is YNNKEL (reference sequence). The CDR3 DNA follows: TGTGCCGGCAGCCTACTGAACACTGAAGCTTTCTTT. Its protein is CAGSLLNTEAFF.

This clonotype was observed a few times. The V call is TRBV9, the J call TRBJ2-1; D gene uncertain. The CDR3 is made up of 16 amino acids. Germline loops: CDR1 SGDLS, CDR2 YYNGEE. The V and J ends lost 3 bases and 6 bases respectively, with 19 bases between them. Here the CDR3 reads CASSAHPTSSSNEQFF. CDR3 nucleotides: TGTGCCAGCAGCGCCCACCCGACCAGCTCAAGCAATGAGCAGTTCTTC.

V and J are TRBV20-1 and TRBJ2-1; maybe TRBD2 (6 bases). There are 11 residues in the CDR3. The V gene lost 3 bases and the J gene lost 13 bases, with 13 bases spanning the gap. Germline V gene lookup returns CDR1 DFQATT and CDR2 SNEGSKA (reference sequence). CDR3 nucleotide sequence: TGCAGTGCTAGCCGACTAGGCGATCAGTTCTTC. Translating gives CSASRLGDQFF.

In this sample, this clonotype turned up a few times. The rearrangement links TRBV9 to TRBJ2-7; D uncertain. Germline CDR1 and CDR2: SGDLS and YYNGEE. Trimming removed 0 bases at V and 0 bases at J, with 7 bases between. This CDR3 comprises 14 residues. The CDR3 region is CASSVGHYSYEQYF. Written as DNA, the CDR3 is TGTGCCAGCAGCGTAGGTCACTACTCCTACGAGCAGTACTTC. Complete variable domain (other parts from reference TRBV9 and TRBJ2-7): DSGVTQTPKHLITATGQRVTLRCSPRSGDLSVYWYQQSLDQGLQFLIQYYNGEERAKGNILERFSAQQFPDLHSELNLSSLELGDSALYFCASSVGHYSYEQYFGPGTRLTVT.

This chain connects TRBV7-9 to TRBJ1-1, with TRBD1 identical over 7 bases. The ends lost 7 bases at V and 10 bases at J; junction bases unmatched: 6. This CDR3 spans 11 amino acids. Germline CDR1 and CDR2: SEHNR and FQNEAQ (reference sequence). CDR3 in DNA: TGTGCCAGCAACGACAGGGAGGGAGCTTTCTTT. Translation gives CASNDREGAFF.

The CDR3 here is CATSETGTSGPTDTQYF. The CDR3 coding sequence is TGTGCCACCAGTGAGACAGGGACTAGCGGGCCCACAGATACGCAGTATTTT. The rearrangement joins TRBV24-1 to TRBJ2-3; 12 positions match TRBD2. This CDR3 has 17 residues. Germline V gives CDR1 KGHDR, CDR2 SFDVKD. Germline trimming cut 4 bases from V and 2 bases from J; bases unmatched to any gene: 6.

This clonotype occurred a few times. The rearrangement uses TRBV20-1 and TRBJ2-7; 9 bases align to TRBD1. The CDR3 contains 14 residues. Germline V gives CDR1 DFQATT, CDR2 SNEGSKA (reference sequence). Trimming at V came to 1 base and at J to 3 bases, leaving 4 bases not matched to a gene. In DNA, the CDR3 is TGCAGTGCTAGAGCCGCGGGACAGGGCTACGAGCAGTACTTC. Its translation is CSARAAGQGYEQYF.

This clonotype was seen only a few times. The chain uses TRBV5-5 and TRBJ1-1, with D possibly TRBD1 on 6 matching bases. The CDR3 is 14 residues long. Trimming removed 5 bases at V and 5 bases at J, with 16 bases between. Germline V lookup: CDR1 SGHKS, CDR2 YYEKEE (reference sequence). Written as DNA, the CDR3 is TGTGCCAGCAGTTTAGGGGGGGCTAAGACTGAAGCTTTCTTT. As protein: CASSLGGAKTEAFF.

This clonotype was seen more than once but under ten times. This sequence joins TRBV3-1 and TRBJ2-7; D is unclear. In germline, CDR1 is LGHDT, CDR2 YNNKEL (reference sequence). The CDR3 contains 13 residues. Trimming took off 4 bases at V and 0 bases at J, with 7 bases between the two ends. CDR3 coding DNA: TGTGCCAGCAGCCCCTTACCCTCCTACGAGCAGTACTTC. It encodes CASSPLPSYEQYF.

This sequence joins TRBV3-1 and TRBJ2-1, with 8 bases lining up with TRBD2. Germline V gene sequence: CDR1 LGHDT, CDR2 YNNKEL (reference sequence). The length of the CDR3 is 16 residues. Germline trimming cut 1 base from V and 8 bases from J; bases unmatched to any gene: 10. The CDR3 bases are TGTGCCAGCAGCCAAGCGCCTAGCGGGTCCCTCGATGAGCAGTTCTTC. Its translation: CASSQAPSGSLDEQFF.

This chain joins TRBV24-1 and TRBJ2-3, with TRBD1 matching over 10 bases. The V gene's germline CDR1 is KGHDR and CDR2 SFDVKD. V shed 0 bases, J shed 1 base, and the junction held 0 bases outside the gene matches. The length of the CDR3 is 16 residues. As DNA, the CDR3 is TGTGCCACCAGTGATTTGGGGACAGGGGGCACAGATACGCAGTATTTT. Residues: CATSDLGTGGTDTQYF.

The genes are TRBV20-1 and TRBJ1-3; D gene uncertain. V lost 6 bases and J 0 bases, leaving 9 bases between the germline ends. Germline V gene sequence: CDR1 DFQATT, CDR2 SNEGSKA (reference sequence). CDR3 length equals 13 residues. In nucleotides, the CDR3 is TGCAGTGCCACCTTCGACTCTGGAAACACCATATATTTT. It encodes CSATFDSGNTIYF.

This clonotype was detected only a few times. The chain joins TRBV11-1 to TRBJ1-6; TRBD1 is a possible D gene (6 bases). Germline V gene lookup returns CDR1 SGHAT and CDR2 FQDESV (reference sequence). The ends were cut back, 6 bases at V and 7 bases at J, with 16 bases in the middle. The CDR3 sequence is 15 residues long. CDR3 amino acids: CASSRTQGLNSPLHF. DNA of the CDR3: TGTGCCAGCAGTAGGACCCAGGGGTTAAATTCACCCCTCCACTTT.

The gene calls are TRBV6-2 or TRBV6-3 and TRBJ1-2; D remains ambiguous. V was pared by 5 bases and J by 4 bases, with 20 bases between. The CDR3 is 16 amino acids. The germline V gene encodes CDR1 MNHEY and CDR2 SVGEGT. CDR3 residues: CASSDPGNLGSYGYTF. The CDR3 DNA reads as TGTGCCAGCAGTGACCCTGGCAATTTGGGAAGCTATGGCTACACCTTC.

This clonotype was detected a few times. This chain links TRBV2 with TRBJ1-5, with TRBD1 as a possible D gene (5 bases). Trimming took 5 bases from V and 6 from J, leaving 11 bases between them. Germline assignment: CDR1 SNHLY and CDR2 FYNNEI. CDR3 length equals 13 residues. CDR3 nucleotides: TGTGCCAGCAGTCCCGGGGGTATTCAGCCCCAGCATTTT. Its protein product is CASSPGGIQPQHF.

The chain is built from TRBV14 and TRBJ2-3, with 7 bases identical to TRBD2. Trimming took 1 base from V and 5 from J; bases not matched to a gene: 0. Germline CDR1 SGHDN, CDR2 FVKESK. The CDR3 covers 13 residues. In DNA, the CDR3 is TGTGCCAGCAGCCAAGCGGGGGGAGATACGCAGTATTTT. Translated, it gives CASSQAGGDTQYF.

Many counts were recorded for this clonotype. One end of the junction does not line up with germline, which may come from a read error. This rearrangement joins TRBV20-1 to TRBJ1-4; no reliable D call. This CDR3 region has 10 residues. CDR1 and CDR2 from the germline V gene are DFQATT and SNEGSKA (reference sequence). The CDR3 region is CSAVPSAQVF. CDR3 in DNA: TGCAGTGCGGTACCTAGCGCCCAGGTTTTT.